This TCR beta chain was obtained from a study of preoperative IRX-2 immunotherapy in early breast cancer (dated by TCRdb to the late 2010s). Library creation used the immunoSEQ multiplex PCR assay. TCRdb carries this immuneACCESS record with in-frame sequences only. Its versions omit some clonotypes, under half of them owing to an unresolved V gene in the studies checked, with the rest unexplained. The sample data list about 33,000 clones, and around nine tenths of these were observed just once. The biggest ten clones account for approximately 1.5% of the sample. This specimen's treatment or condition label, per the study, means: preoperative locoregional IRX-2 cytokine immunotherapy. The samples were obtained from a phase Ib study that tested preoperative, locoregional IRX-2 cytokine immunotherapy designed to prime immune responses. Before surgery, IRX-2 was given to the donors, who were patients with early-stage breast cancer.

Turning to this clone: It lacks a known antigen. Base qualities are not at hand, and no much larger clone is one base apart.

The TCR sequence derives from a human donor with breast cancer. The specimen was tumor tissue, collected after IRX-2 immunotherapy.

CDR3 sequence: CASTKGAQKETQYF. The DNA sequence is as follows: TGTGCCAGCACCAAGGGTGCCCAAAAGGAAACCCAGTACTTC. Recombination linked TRBV11-3 to TRBJ2-5; no D gene call is confident. CDR3 length: 14 amino acids, cysteine to phenylalanine. Only the CDR3 region is kept as DNA, spanning 42 bases read in frame from base 1. V loses 7 bases, J loses 8 bases, and the germline ends lie 20 bases apart. CDR1 and CDR2 are read off the germline V gene as SGHNT and YENEEA. With the rest looked up from the reference TRBV11-3 and TRBJ2-5 genes rather than sequenced, the full variable domain is EAGVVQSPRYKIIEKKQPVAFWCNPISGHNTLYWYLQNLGQGPELLIRYENEEAVDDSQLPKDRFSAERLKGVDSTLKIQPAELGDSAVYLCASTKGAQKETQYFGPGTRLLVL.